This TCR beta chain is drawn from a study of T cell responses to AZD1222 COVID-19 vaccine. Some clones are missing from TCRdb's copy, which holds only in-frame ones; the method was immunoSEQ multiplex PCR. The profile covers 110,000 to 150,000 clones, with around 92% appearing a single time and approximately 3.5% taken by the ten largest. The CDR3 spans 14 residues. The junction had 1 base not matched to a gene; V was cut back by 0 bases and J by 6 bases. CDR1 is GTSNPN, CDR2 SVGIG, per germline (reference sequence). Turning to this clone: Its antigen is still unknown.

Second doses at about 4 or about 12 weeks were pooled. Notes on the study in general: Compared with day 0, the breadth and depth of the Spike-specific TCR repertoire rose significantly after two doses of AZD1222. The donors showed a predominance of white British ancestry and of females, with possible underestimation of clonal diversity. Just 5 to 7 AZD1222 recipients tested seropositive at baseline.

The material sequenced was peripheral blood, taken 28 days after the second AZD1222 dose. The sequence derives from an adult who received the AZD1222 COVID-19 vaccine. This rearrangement joins TRBV30 to TRBJ1-4; 10 nucleotides line up with TRBD1. In DNA, the CDR3 is TGTGCCTGGAGTGTCGACAGGGGGCATGAAAAACTGTTTTTT. It is translated as CAWSVDRGHEKLFF.